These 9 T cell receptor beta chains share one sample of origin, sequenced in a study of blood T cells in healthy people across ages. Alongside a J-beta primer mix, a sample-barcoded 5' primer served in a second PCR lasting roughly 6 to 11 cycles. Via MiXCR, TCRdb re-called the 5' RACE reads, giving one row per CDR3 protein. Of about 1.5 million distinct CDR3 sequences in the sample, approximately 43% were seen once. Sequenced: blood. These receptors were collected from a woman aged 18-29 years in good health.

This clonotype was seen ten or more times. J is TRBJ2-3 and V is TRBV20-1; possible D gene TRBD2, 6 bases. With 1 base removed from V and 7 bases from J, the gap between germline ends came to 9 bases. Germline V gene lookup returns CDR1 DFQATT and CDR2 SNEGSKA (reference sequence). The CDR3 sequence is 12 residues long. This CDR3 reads CSARGGGNTQYF. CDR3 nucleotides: TGCAGTGCTAGAGGGGGAGGTAATACGCAGTATTTT.

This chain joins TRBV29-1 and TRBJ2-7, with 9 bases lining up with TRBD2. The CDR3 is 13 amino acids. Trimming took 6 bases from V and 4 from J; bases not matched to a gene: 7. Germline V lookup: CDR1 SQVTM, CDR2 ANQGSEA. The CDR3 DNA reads TGCAGCGTGAGGGGACTAGCCCATTACGAGCAGTACTTC. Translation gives CSVRGLAHYEQYF.

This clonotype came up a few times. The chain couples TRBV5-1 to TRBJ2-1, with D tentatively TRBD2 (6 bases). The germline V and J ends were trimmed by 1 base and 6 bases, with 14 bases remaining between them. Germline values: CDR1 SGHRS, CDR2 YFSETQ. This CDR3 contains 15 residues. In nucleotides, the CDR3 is TGCGCCAGCAGCTTGCAATCGGGGGTTTTCAATGAGCAGTTCTTC. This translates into CASSLQSGVFNEQFF.

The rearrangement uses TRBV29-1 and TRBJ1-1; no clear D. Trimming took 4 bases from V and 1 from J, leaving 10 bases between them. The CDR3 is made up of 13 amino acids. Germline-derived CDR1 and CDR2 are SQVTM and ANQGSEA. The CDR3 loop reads CSVASRPNTEAFF. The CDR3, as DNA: TGCAGCGTTGCCTCCAGACCGAACACTGAAGCTTTCTTT.

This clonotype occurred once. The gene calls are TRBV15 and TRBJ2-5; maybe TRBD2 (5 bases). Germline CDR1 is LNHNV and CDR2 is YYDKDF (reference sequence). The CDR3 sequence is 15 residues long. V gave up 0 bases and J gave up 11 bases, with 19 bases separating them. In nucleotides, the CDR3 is TGTGCCACCAGCAGAGATCGAAGCGGAAACAATGAGCAGTACTTC. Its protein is CATSRDRSGNNEQYF. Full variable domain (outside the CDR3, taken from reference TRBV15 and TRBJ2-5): DAMVIQNPRYQVTQFGKPVTLSCSQTLNHNVMYWYQQKSSQAPKLLFHYYDKDFNNEADTPDNFQSRRPNTSFCFLDIRSPGLGDTAMYLCATSRDRSGNNEQYFGPGTRLLVL.

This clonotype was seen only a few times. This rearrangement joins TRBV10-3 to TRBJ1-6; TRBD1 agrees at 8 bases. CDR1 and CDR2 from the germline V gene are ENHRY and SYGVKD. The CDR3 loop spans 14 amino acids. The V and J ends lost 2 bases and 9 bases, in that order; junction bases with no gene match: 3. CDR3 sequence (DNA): TGTGCCATCAGTGAGGGGACAGGAAGTTCACCCCTCCACTTT. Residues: CAISEGTGSSPLHF.

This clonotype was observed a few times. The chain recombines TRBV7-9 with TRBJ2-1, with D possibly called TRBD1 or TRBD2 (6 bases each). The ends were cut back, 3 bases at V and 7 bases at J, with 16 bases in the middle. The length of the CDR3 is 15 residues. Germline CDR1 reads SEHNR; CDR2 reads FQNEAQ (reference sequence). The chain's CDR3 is CASSLGGTIRNEQFF. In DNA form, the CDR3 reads TGTGCCAGCAGCTTGGGCGGGACAATACGTAATGAGCAGTTCTTC.

CDR3 DNA: TGCGCCAGCAGCCAACCGGGACAGGGATCCTACAATGAGCAGTACTTC. Protein: CASSQPGQGSYNEQYF. This chain joins TRBV4-3 and TRBJ2-4, with TRBD1 identical over 9 bases. Trimming took 2 bases from V and 13 from J; bases not matched to a gene: 15. The CDR3 runs to 16 residues. Per the germline V gene, CDR1 is LGHNA and CDR2 is YSLEER.

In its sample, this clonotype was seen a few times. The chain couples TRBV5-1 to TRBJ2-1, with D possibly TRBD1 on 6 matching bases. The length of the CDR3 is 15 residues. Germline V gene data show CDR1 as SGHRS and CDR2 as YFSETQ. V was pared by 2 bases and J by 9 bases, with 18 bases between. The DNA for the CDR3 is TGCGCCAGCAGCTTCGAACACCGGGACACCGGTGAGCAGTTCTTC. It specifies CASSFEHRDTGEQFF.